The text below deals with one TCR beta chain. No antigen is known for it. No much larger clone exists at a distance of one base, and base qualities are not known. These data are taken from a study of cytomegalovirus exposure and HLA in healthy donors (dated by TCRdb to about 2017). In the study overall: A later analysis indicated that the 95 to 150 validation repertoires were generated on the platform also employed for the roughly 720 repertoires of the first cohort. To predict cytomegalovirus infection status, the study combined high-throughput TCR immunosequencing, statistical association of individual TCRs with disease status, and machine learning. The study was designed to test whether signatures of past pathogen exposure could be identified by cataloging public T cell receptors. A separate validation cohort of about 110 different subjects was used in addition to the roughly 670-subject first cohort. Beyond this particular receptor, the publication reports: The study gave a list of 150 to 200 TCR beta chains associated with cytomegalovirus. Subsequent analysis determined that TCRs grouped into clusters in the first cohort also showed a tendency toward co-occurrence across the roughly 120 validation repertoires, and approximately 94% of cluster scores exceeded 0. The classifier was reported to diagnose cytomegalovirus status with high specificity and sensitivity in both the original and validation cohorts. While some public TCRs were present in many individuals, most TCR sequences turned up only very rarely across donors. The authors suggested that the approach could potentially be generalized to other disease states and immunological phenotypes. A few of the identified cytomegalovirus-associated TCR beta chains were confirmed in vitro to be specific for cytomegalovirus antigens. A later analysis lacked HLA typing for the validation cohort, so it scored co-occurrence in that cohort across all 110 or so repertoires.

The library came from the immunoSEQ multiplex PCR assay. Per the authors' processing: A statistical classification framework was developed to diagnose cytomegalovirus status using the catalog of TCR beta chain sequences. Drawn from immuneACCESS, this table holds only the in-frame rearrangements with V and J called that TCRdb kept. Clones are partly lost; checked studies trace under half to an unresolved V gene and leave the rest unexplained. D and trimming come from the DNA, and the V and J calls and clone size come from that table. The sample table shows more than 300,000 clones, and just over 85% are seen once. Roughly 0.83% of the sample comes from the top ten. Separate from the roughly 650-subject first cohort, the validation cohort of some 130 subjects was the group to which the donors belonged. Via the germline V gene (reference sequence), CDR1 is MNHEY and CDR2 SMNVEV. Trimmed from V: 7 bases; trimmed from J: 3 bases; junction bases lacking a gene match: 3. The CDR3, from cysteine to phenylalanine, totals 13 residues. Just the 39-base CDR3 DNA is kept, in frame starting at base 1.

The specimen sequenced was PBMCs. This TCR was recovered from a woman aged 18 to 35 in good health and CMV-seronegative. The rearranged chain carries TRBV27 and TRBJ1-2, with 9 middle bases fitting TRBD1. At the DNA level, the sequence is TGTGCCAGCAAAAGGGACAGGGACTATGGCTACACCTTC. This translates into CASKRDRDYGYTF.